This T cell receptor (beta chain) was identified during a study of T cells in Graves' hyperthyroidism and ophthalmopathy (dated by TCRdb to about 2019). A note on the overall study: Peripheral blood samples were taken at initial diagnosis, before any treatment was given. TCR V-J signatures able to tell the groups apart were searched for in a discovery cohort of 90 to 100 patients, of whom more than 40 had Graves' ophthalmopathy and 57 had stable Graves' hyperthyroidism. Whether ophthalmopathy could be predicted prospectively was tested in an independent validation cohort made up of fewer than 20 hyperthyroidism patients plus 17 patients who later progressed to ophthalmopathy. For training and testing, the 100 or so patients in the discovery cohort were randomly divided in a 7:3 ratio. In about 6 Graves' hyperthyroidism patients, the study also compared T-cell repertoires from thyroid tissue with T-cell repertoires from blood. After sampling, hyperthyroidism patients received methimazole starting at 30 mg daily, and ophthalmopathy patients received high-dose intravenous methylprednisolone. The paper reports TCR Vbeta CDR3 sequencing of approximately 130 peripheral blood samples: 40 to 45 ophthalmopathy, some 80 hyperthyroidism and about 17 progressor patients. What the study reported, not specific to this receptor: Sample size was not statistically predetermined, and blinding of investigators to group allocation was not performed. In validation, the model predicted progression to ophthalmopathy with around 71% sensitivity and about 73% specificity, a median of approximately 6.7 months before onset. A model built on a 13 V-J signature distinguished ophthalmopathy from stable hyperthyroidism, reaching over 85% sensitivity and approximately 81% specificity in cross-validation and 80%/75% in testing. Most expanded thyroid clonotypes (frequency above 0.001) were also found in blood, which suggests that blood repertoires may mirror thyroid immune responses.

This clonotype appeared many times. Its antigen target is currently unknown. Per-base qualities were not stored, and no clone one base away is much larger. CDR1 and CDR2 (SGHRS, YFSETQ) derive from the germline V gene. The V end gives up 2 bases and the J end 5 bases, leaving 6 bases in the junction not matched to a gene. Inclusive of the bounding cysteine and phenylalanine, the CDR3 is 15 residues long. Only CDR3 DNA is held: 45 bases, read in frame from base 1. Hyperthyroidism patients were newly diagnosed, had a disease duration of under 2 months, and were aged 18 to 65 years. Any patient with an uncontrolled infection, another autoimmune disease, pregnancy or lactation was excluded. Clinical symptoms, serum thyroxine and TRAb, thyroid ultrasound, and orbital computed tomography formed the basis for the diagnoses. For progressor patients, blood was drawn at the first diagnosis of hyperthyroidism, before any ophthalmopathy symptoms had appeared. PBMCs were separated from under 12 ml of fresh peripheral blood using Ficoll-Paque density gradient centrifugation. Progressor patients were initially diagnosed with Graves' hyperthyroidism and developed ophthalmopathy during follow-up. Trizol reagent was used to extract total RNA, and RNA quality was then checked on an Agilent 2100 Bioanalyzer.

The TCR beta CDR3 regions were amplified from RNA transcripts. A first-round RT-PCR of the TCR CDR3 used the HTBI primer set with the Qiagen OneStep RT-PCR kit. A second multiplex PCR round built the libraries, followed by size selection and purification. The libraries were sequenced on an Illumina HiSeq2000 using paired-end 100 bp reads. The paper's data handling went like this. SOAPnuke was used to process the raw data, throwing out any read that contained adapters or uncalled bases, had a mean Phred below 15, or lacked an exact constant-primer or identifier match. High-quality paired reads were merged with COPE v1.2.5, and unique nucleotide sequences were defined as clonotypes. Clonotypes were aligned to IMGT TRBV, TRBD and TRBJ reference segments using MiTCR v1.1. Analysis was restricted to V-J combinations with a frequency above 0.0001, which covered about 99% of repertoires. The TCS score was defined as the ratio of F50 (clonal expansion) to E x V (chaos), calculated using BLOSUM62-based TCRdist between CDR3 peptides within each V-J. Welch's t-statistics and random forest reduced just over 500 V-J features to under 15, which were used in a naive Bayes classifier (R e1071). TCRdb trimmed the raw reads at Q25, called clones with MiXCR and kept productive beta chains. Duplicate CDR3 protein sequences are folded into a single record with the most common DNA and genes. These V and J calls are TCRdb output, not the study's own analysis. Within this sample are a few hundred thousand distinct CDR3 sequences, with 13% to 15% of them counted one time only. About 14% of the sample comes from the top ten.

Sequencing input: blood. This TCR was recovered from a woman in her forties with Graves' hyperthyroidism that later progressed to Graves' ophthalmopathy. The sequence is built from TRBV5-1 and TRBJ1-2, with TRBD1 matching 10 junction bases. The nucleotides read TGCGCCAGCAGCTTCGGGACAGGGGCTATTTATGGCTACACCTTC. It translates to CASSFGTGAIYGYTF.